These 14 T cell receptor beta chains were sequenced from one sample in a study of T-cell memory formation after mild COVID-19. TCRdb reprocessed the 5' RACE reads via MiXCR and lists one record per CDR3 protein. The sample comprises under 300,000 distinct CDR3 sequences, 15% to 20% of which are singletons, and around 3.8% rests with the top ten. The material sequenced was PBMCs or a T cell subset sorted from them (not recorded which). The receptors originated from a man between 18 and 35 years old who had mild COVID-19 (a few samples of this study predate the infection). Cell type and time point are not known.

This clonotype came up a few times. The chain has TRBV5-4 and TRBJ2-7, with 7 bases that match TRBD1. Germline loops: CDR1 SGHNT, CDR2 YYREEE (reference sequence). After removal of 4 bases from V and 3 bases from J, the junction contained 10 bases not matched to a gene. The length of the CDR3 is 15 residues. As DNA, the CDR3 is TGTGCCAGCAGCCCTGCAGGGGGAAGTGGCTACGAGCAGTACTTC. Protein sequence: CASSPAGGSGYEQYF.

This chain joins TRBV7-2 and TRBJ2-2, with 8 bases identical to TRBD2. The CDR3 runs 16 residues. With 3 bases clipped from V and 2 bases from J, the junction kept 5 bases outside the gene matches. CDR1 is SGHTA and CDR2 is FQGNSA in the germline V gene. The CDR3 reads CASSLGRGVNTGELFF. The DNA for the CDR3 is TGTGCCAGCAGCTTGGGGCGGGGGGTTAACACCGGGGAGCTGTTTTTT.

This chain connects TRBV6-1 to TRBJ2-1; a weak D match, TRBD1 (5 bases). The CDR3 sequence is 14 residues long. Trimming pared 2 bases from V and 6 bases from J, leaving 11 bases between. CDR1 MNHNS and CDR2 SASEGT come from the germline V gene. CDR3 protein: CASSESLGVNEQFF. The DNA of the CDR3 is TGTGCCAGCAGTGAATCGTTAGGGGTCAATGAGCAGTTCTTC.

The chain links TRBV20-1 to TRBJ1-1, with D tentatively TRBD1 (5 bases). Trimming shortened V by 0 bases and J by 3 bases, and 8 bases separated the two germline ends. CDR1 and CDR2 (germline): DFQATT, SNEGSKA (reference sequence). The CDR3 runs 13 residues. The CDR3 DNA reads TGCAGTGCTAGAGAAGGGGCCGACACTGAAGCTTTCTTT. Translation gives CSAREGADTEAFF.

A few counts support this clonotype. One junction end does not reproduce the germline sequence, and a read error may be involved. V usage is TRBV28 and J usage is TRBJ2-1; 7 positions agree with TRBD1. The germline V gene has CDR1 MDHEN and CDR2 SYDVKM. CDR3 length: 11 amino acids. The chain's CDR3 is CASSLPGQLNF. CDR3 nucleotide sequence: TGTGCCAGCAGCTTGCCGGGACAGTTAAACTTC.

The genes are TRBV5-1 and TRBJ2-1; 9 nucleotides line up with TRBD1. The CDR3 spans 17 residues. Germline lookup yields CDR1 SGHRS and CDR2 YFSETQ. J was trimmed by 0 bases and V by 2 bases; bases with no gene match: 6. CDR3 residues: CASSLGQGPLSYNEQFF. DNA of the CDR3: TGCGCCAGCAGCTTAGGACAGGGGCCCCTCTCCTACAATGAGCAGTTCTTC.

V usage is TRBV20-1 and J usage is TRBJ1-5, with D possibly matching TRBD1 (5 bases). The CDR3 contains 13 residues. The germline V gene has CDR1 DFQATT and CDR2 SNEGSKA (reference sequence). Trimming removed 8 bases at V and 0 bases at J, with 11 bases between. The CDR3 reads CSSGDPSNQPQHF. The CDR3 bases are TGCAGTTCGGGGGACCCTAGCAATCAGCCCCAGCATTTT.

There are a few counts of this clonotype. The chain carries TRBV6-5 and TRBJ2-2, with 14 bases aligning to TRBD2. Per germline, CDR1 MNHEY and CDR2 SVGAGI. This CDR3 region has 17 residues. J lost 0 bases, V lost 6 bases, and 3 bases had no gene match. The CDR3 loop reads CASRGLAGVSNTGELFF. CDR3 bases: TGTGCCAGCAGGGGACTAGCGGGGGTCTCGAACACCGGGGAGCTGTTTTTT.

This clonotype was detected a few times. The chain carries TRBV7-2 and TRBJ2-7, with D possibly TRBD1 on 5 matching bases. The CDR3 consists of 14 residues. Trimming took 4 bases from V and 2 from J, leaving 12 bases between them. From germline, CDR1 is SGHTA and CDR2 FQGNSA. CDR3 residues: CASSSALGPYEQYF. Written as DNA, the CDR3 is TGTGCCAGCAGCTCCGCGCTGGGGCCCTACGAGCAGTACTTC.

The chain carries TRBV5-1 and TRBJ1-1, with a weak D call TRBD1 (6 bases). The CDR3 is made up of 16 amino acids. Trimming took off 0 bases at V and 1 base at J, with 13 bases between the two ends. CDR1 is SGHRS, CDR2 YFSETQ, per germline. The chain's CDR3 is CASSLGAQTGNTEAFF. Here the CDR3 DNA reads TGCGCCAGCAGCTTGGGCGCCCAGACAGGGAACACTGAAGCTTTCTTT.

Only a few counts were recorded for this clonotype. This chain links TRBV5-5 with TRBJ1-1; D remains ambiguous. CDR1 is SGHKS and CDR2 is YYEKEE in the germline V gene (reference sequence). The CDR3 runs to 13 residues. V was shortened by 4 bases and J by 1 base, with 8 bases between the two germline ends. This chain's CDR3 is CASSPYTNTEAFF. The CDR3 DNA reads TGTGCCAGCAGCCCCTACACGAACACTGAAGCTTTCTTT.

The CDR3, as DNA: TGCGCCAGCAGCCCCACCGGGACTAGCGGGGGGGCGGGTACGCAGTATTTT. This codes for CASSPTGTSGGAGTQYF. This sequence joins TRBV5-1 and TRBJ2-3, with 16 bases identical to TRBD2. Germline loops: CDR1 SGHRS, CDR2 YFSETQ. The CDR3 contains 17 residues. With V trimmed by 4 bases and J by 8 bases, 10 bases remained unmatched.

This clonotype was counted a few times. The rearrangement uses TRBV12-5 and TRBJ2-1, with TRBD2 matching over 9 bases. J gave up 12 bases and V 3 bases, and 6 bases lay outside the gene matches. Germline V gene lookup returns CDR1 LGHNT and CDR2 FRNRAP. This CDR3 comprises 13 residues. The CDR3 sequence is CASGLGGGAGQFF. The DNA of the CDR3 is TGTGCTAGTGGTTTAGGCGGGGGGGCTGGGCAGTTCTTC.

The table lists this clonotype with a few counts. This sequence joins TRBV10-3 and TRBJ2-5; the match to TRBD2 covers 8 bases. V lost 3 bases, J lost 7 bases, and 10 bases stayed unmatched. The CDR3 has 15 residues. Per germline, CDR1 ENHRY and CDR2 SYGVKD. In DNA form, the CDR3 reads TGTGCCATCAGTGAACTAGCGGTAGGGGATGGGACCCAGTACTTC. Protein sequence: CAISELAVGDGTQYF.